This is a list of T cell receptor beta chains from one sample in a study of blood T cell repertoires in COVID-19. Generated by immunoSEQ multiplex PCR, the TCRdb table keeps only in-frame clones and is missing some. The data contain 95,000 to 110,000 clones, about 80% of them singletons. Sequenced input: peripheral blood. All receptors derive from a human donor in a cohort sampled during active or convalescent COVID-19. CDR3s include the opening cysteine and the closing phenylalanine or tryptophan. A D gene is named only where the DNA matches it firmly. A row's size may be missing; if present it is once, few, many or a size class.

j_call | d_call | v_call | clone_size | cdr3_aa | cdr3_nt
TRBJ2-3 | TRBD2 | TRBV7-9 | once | CAPTPRAGIGDTQYF | TGTGCCCCCACTCCCAGAGCGGGGATCGGGGATACGCAGTATTTT
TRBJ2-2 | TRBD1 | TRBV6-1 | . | CASSEGQYTGELFF | TGTGCCAGCAGTGAGGGACAGTATACCGGGGAGCTGTTTTTT
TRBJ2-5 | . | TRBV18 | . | CASSPLVETQYF | TGTGCCAGCTCACCACTAGTGGAGACCCAGTACTTC
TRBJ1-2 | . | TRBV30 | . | CAWSSRQNYGYTF | TGTGCCTGGAGTTCTCGACAGAACTATGGCTACACCTTC
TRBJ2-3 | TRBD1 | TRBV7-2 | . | CASSSRTGGTDTQYF | TGTGCCAGCAGCTCCCGGACAGGGGGCACAGATACGCAGTATTTT
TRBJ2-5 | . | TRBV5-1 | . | CASSLSTQETQYF | TGCGCCAGCAGCTTATCTACCCAAGAGACCCAGTACTTC
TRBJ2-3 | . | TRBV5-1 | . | CASTWGGPTDTQYF | TGCGCCAGCACCTGGGGGGGGCCCACAGATACGCAGTATTTT
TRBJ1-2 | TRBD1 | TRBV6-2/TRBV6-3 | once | CASTPTGKNYGYTF | TGTGCCAGCACCCCGACAGGGAAAAACTATGGCTACACCTTC
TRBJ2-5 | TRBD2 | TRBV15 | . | CATSLDGGEGETQYF | TGTGCCACCAGCTTAGACGGGGGGGAGGGAGAGACCCAGTACTTC
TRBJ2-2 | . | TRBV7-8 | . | CASSPGGVTGELFF | TGTGCCAGCAGCCCCGGCGGGGTCACCGGGGAGCTGTTTTTT
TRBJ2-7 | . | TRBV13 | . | CASSHADISYEQYF | TGTGCCAGCAGTCATGCTGACATCTCCTACGAGCAGTACTTC
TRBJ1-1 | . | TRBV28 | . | CASGVEQAKNTEAFF | TGTGCCAGCGGGGTTGAACAGGCTAAGAACACTGAAGCTTTCTTT
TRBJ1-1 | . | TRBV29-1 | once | CSVERQGIGYTEAFF | TGCAGCGTTGAGCGCCAGGGCATCGGGTACACTGAAGCTTTCTTT
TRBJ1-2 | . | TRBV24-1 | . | CATSDHQGSGYTF | TGTGCCACCAGTGACCATCAGGGTAGTGGCTACACCTTC
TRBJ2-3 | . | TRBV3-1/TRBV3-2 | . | CASSQDRLVLYF | TGTGCCAGCAGCCAAGATCGGTTGGTTCTGTATTTT
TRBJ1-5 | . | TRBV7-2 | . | CASSSNGGAREPQHF | TGTGCCAGCAGCTCCAATGGGGGGGCAAGGGAGCCCCAGCATTTT
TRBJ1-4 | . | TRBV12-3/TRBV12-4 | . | CASRGGGNEKLFF | TGTGCCAGCAGAGGGGGGGGTAATGAAAAACTGTTTTTT
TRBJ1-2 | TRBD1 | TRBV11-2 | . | CASSPSTGGRGYTF | TGTGCCAGCAGCCCCTCTACAGGGGGCCGGGGCTACACCTTC
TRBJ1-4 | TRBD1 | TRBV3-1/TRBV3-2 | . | CASSQEGQGYEKLFF | TGTGCCAGCAGCCAAGAAGGACAGGGTTATGAAAAACTGTTTTTT
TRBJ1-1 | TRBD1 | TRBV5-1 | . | CASSLAFYPLGQGARSSQLEAFF | TGCGCCAGCAGCTTGGCCTTTTACCCCTTAGGACAGGGGGCCAGATCGTCTCAATTAGAAGCTTTCTTT
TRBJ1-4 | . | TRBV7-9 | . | CASSSKQGSGKLFF | TGTGCCAGCAGCTCGAAACAGGGAAGTGGAAAACTGTTTTTT
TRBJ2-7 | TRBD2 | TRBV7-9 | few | CASSPGGLKTDF | TGTGCCAGCAGCCCCGGGGGACTAAAGACCGACTTC
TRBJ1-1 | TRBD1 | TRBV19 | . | CASSPRTGTYTEAFF | TGTGCCAGTAGCCCCCGGACAGGGACATACACTGAAGCTTTCTTT
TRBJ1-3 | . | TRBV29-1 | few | CSVGHTSGNTIYF | TGCAGCGTTGGGCACACCTCTGGAAACACCATATATTTT
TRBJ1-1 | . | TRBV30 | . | CALTEVLEGRRTEAFF | TGTGCCTTGACGGAAGTTTTGGAGGGCCGACGGACTGAAGCTTTCTTT
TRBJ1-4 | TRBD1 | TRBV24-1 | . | CATSDRQGMDEKLFF | TGTGCCACCAGTGACAGACAGGGCATGGATGAAAAACTGTTTTTT
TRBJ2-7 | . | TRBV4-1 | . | CASSLYPQAQSSYEQYF | TGCGCCAGCAGCCTCTATCCTCAGGCACAATCTTCCTACGAGCAGTACTTC
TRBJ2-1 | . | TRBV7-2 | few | CASSLSSVPNEQFF | TGTGCCAGCAGCTTGAGTAGCGTCCCCAATGAGCAGTTCTTC
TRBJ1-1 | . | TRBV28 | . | CASSLIQMNTEAFF | TGTGCCAGCAGTTTAATACAGATGAACACTGAAGCTTTCTTT
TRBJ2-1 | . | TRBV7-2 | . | CATAGTPYNEQFF | TGTGCCACCGCCGGGACACCCTACAATGAGCAGTTCTTC
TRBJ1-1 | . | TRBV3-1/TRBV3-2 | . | CASSHTISSEAFF | TGTGCCAGCAGCCACACTATAAGTTCTGAAGCTTTCTTT
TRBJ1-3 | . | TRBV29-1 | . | CSVEAASGNTIYF | TGCAGCGTTGAGGCGGCCTCTGGAAACACCATATATTTT
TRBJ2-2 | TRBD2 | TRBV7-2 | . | CASNSNGGRNTGELFF | TGTGCCAGCAACTCTAACGGGGGGAGGAACACCGGGGAGCTGTTTTTT
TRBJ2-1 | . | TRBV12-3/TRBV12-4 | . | CASTPGHREQFF | TGTGCCAGCACCCCGGGACACCGCGAGCAGTTCTTC